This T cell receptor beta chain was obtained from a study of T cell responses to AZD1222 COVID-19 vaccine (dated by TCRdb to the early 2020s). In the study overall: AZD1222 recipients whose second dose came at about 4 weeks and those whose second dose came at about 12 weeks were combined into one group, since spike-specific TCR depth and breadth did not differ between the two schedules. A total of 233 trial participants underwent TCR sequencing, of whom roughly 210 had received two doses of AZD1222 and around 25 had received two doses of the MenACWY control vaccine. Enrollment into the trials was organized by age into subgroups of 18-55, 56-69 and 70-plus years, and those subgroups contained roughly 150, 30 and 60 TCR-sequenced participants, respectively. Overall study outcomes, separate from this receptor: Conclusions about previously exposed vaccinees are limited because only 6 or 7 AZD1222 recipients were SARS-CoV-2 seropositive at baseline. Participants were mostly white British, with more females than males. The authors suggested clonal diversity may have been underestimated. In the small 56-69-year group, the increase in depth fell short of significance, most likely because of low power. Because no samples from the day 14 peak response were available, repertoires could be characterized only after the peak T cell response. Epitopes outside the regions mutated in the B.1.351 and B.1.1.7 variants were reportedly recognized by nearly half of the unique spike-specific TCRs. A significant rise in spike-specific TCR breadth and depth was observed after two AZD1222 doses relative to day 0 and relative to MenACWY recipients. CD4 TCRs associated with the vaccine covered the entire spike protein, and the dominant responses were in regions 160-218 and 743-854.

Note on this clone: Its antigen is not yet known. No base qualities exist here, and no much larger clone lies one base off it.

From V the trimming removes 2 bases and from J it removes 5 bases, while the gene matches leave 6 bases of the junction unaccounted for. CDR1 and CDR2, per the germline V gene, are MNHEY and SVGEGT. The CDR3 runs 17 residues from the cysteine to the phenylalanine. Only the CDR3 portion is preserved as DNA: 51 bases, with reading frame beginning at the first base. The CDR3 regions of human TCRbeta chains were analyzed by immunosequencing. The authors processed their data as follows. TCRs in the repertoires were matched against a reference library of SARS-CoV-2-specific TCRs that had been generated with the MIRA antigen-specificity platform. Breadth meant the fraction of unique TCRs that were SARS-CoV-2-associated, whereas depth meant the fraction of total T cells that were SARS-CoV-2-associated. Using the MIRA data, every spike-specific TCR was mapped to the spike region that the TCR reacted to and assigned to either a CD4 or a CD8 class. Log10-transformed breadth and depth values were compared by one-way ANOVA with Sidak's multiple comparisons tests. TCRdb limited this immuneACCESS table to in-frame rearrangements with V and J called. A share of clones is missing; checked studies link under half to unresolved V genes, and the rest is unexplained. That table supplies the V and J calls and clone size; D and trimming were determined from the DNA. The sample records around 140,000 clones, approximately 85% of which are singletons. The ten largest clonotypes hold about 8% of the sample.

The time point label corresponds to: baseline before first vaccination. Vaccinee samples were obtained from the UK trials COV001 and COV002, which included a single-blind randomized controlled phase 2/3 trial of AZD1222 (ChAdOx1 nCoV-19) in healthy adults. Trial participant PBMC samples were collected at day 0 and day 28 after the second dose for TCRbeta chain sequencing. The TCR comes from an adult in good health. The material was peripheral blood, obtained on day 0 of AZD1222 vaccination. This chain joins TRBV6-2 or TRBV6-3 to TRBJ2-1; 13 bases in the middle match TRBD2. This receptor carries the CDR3 CASSYHGLAGANNEQFF. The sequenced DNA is TGTGCCAGCAGTTACCACGGACTAGCGGGGGCCAACAATGAGCAGTTCTTC.